This entry concerns a single T cell receptor beta chain. The sample belongs to a study of shared clonotypes between healthy human individuals. The CDR3 totals 12 residues. The germline V and J ends were trimmed by 7 bases and 2 bases, with 7 bases remaining between them. Germline lookup yields CDR1 WSHSY and CDR2 SAAADI. Only in-frame clones appear in the TCRdb table, and some are missing; sequencing was by immunoSEQ multiplex PCR. The sample holds fewer than 3 million clones, less than 95% seen once. The chain is built from TRBV10-2 and TRBJ2-3, with D unresolved. This receptor was taken from a young man in good health. Some clones in this sample may be carry-over from other donors' samples. The sample was naive CD4+ T cells from PBMCs. The subset was: CD45RA+ positively selected. This chain's CDR3 is CASMPDTDTQYF. CDR3 in DNA: TGCGCCAGCATGCCCGACACAGATACGCAGTATTTT.